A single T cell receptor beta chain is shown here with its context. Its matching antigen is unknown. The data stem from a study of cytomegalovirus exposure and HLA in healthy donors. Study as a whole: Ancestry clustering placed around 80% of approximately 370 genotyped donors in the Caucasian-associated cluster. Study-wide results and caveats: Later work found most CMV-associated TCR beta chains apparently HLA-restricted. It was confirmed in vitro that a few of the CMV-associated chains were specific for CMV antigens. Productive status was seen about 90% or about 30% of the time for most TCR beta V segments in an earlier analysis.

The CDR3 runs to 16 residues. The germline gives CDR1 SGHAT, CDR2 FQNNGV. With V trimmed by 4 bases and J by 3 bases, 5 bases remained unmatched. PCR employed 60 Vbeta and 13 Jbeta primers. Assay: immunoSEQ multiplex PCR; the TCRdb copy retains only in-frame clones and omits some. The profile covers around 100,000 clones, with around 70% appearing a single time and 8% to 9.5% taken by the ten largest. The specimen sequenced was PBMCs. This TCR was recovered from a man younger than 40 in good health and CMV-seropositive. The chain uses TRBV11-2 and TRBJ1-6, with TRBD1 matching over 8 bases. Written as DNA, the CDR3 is TGTGCCAGCAGCTACTGGGACAGGAACTATAATTCACCCCTCCACTTT. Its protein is CASSYWDRNYNSPLHF.